Listed here are 31 T cell receptor beta chains from one sample, sequenced in a study of blood T cell repertoires in COVID-19. TCRdb keeps only in-frame clones here, not all; method: immunoSEQ multiplex PCR. The profile shows 150,000 to 200,000 clones, 82% of them singletons. The sample comprised peripheral blood. Receptors originate from a woman aged 70-85 years with acute or convalescent COVID-19.

This chain links TRBV12-3 or TRBV12-4 with TRBJ2-7; 9 nucleotides match TRBD1. The ends lost 8 bases at V and 5 bases at J; junction bases unmatched: 7. This CDR3 region has 13 residues. The CDR3 here is CASRDRVFDEQYF. The CDR3 DNA sequence: TGTGCCAGCCGGGACAGGGTATTTGACGAGCAGTACTTC.

The chain carries TRBV3-1 (or the pseudogene TRBV3-2) and TRBJ1-2; 10 bases are shared with TRBD1. Germline assignment: CDR1 LGHDT and CDR2 YNNKEL (reference sequence). The V segment lost 4 bases and the J segment 4 bases; nucleotides outside the gene matches: 9. The CDR3 has 16 amino acids. The DNA for the CDR3 is TGTGCCAGCAGCCCCCGCCTGACAGGGGGCAGCTATGGCTACACCTTC. Translating it yields CASSPRLTGGSYGYTF.

This clone was counted between two and nine times. The chain joins TRBV9 to TRBJ2-7; TRBD2 matches 9 bases. Germline assignment: CDR1 SGDLS and CDR2 YYNGEE. The CDR3 is made up of 16 amino acids. With V trimmed by 0 bases and J by 4 bases, 8 bases remained unmatched. CDR3 bases: TGTGCCAGCAGCGTAGGTAATAGCGGGGGAATGTACGAGCAGTACTTC. Its translation is CASSVGNSGGMYEQYF.

The rearrangement joins TRBV18 to TRBJ1-3; D possibly corresponds to TRBD1 (6 bases). Germline values: CDR1 KGHSH, CDR2 LQKENI. The CDR3 consists of 16 residues. V shed 2 bases and J shed 0 bases, with 11 bases lying between them. Here the CDR3 reads CASSPIGQSSGNTIYF. The CDR3 bases are TGTGCCAGCTCACCAATCGGACAGAGCTCTGGAAACACCATATATTTT.

The chain joins TRBV4-1 to TRBJ2-3, with 11 bases matching TRBD2. The CDR3 is made up of 17 amino acids. Per the germline V gene, CDR1 is MGHRA and CDR2 is YSYEKL. Trimming at V came to 0 bases and at J to 0 bases, leaving 2 bases not matched to a gene. The chain's CDR3 is CASSQERLAGSTDTQYF. DNA of the CDR3: TGCGCCAGCAGCCAAGAGAGACTAGCGGGAAGCACAGATACGCAGTATTTT.

In nucleotides, the CDR3 is TGTGCCAGCAGCCAGGCCCTAAACCTAGAGACCCAGTACTTC. It is translated as CASSQALNLETQYF. The chain uses TRBV28 and TRBJ2-5; D ambiguous. The CDR3 runs 14 residues. Germline CDR1 reads MDHEN; CDR2 reads SYDVKM. The ends were cut back, 6 bases at V and 4 bases at J, with 15 bases in the middle.

This chain's CDR3 is CSVSGQGDTEAFF. Here the CDR3 DNA reads TGCAGCGTAAGTGGGCAGGGCGACACTGAAGCTTTCTTT. The chain links TRBV29-1 to TRBJ1-1; D perhaps matches TRBD1 (5 bases). The CDR3 is 13 residues long. Germline-derived CDR1 and CDR2 are SQVTM and ANQGSEA. The V gene lost 6 bases and the J gene lost 3 bases, with 14 bases spanning the gap. The variable domain in full, completed from reference TRBV29-1 and TRBJ1-1, reads SAVISQKPSRDICQRGTSLTIQCQVDSQVTMMFWYRQQPGQSLTLIATANQGSEATYESGFVIDKFPISRPNLTFSTLTVSNMSPEDSSIYLCSVSGQGDTEAFFGQGTRLTVV.

This chain joins TRBV19 and TRBJ1-3; perhaps TRBD1 as D (6 bases). V gave up 4 bases and J gave up 4 bases, with 11 bases separating them. Germline lookup yields CDR1 LNHDA and CDR2 SQIVND (reference sequence). The CDR3 consists of 14 residues. CDR3 bases: TGTGCCAGTAGTACCAGGGGAGTCGGAAACACCATATATTTT. It is translated as CASSTRGVGNTIYF. Full variable domain (missing parts from reference TRBV19 and TRBJ1-3): DGGITQSPKYLFRKEGQNVTLSCEQNLNHDAMYWYRQDPGQGLRLIYYSQIVNDFQKGDIAEGYSVSREKKESFPLTVTSAQKNPTAFYLCASSTRGVGNTIYFGEGSWLTVV.

With respect to this clone: The junction departs from germline at one end; a sequencing error may be responsible. This chain joins TRBV6-5 and TRBJ2-1; TRBD1 aligns across 11 bases. Germline-derived CDR1 and CDR2 are MNHEY and SVGAGI. The CDR3 length is 16 residues. The CDR3 nucleotides read TGTGCCAGCAGGTACTGGACAGGGGGCATAGAGAATGAGCAGTTCTTC. It yields the protein CASRYWTGGIENEQFF.

The chain has TRBV10-3 and TRBJ2-1; 7 positions agree with TRBD1. V lost 7 bases, J lost 1 base, and 7 bases stayed unmatched. This CDR3 contains 15 residues. Germline CDR1 and CDR2: ENHRY and SYGVKD. The CDR3 bases are TGTGCCATCACCCAGGGGGTTGGGTCCTACAATGAGCAGTTCTTC. Its protein is CAITQGVGSYNEQFF.

This sequence joins TRBV5-1 and TRBJ2-7; 8 nucleotides align to TRBD1. CDR1 is SGHRS and CDR2 is YFSETQ in the germline V gene. V shed 0 bases, J shed 2 bases, and the junction held 7 bases outside the gene matches. The CDR3 extends over 16 amino acids. The CDR3 DNA reads as TGCGCCAGCAGCTTGGGGACAGGGCATGGCGCCTACGAGCAGTACTTC. This sequence encodes CASSLGTGHGAYEQYF.

The rearrangement uses TRBV18 and TRBJ1-6, with 7 bases fitting TRBD1. Germline assignment: CDR1 KGHSH and CDR2 LQKENI. The CDR3 covers 16 residues. Trimming removed 5 bases from V and 1 base from J; junction bases left unmatched: 5. The CDR3 bases are TGTGCCAGCTCAGCCTCAGGGGGATCCTATAATTCACCCCTCCACTTT. Amino acids: CASSASGGSYNSPLHF.

V and J are TRBV25-1 and TRBJ1-1; D unresolved. The CDR3 is made up of 13 amino acids. Germline values: CDR1 MGHDK, CDR2 SYGVNS. The V and J ends lost 3 bases and 1 base respectively, with 6 bases between them. The CDR3 DNA reads TGTGCCAGCAGTGAGGCGGGGAACACTGAAGCTTTCTTT. It translates to CASSEAGNTEAFF.

The rearrangement links TRBV28 to TRBJ1-4; D uncertain. This CDR3 comprises 11 residues. Germline-derived CDR1 and CDR2 are MDHEN and SYDVKM. The V end was cut by 5 bases, the J end by 5 bases, with 3 bases between. The CDR3 DNA is TGTGCCAGCAGTCTCAATGAAAAACTGTTTTTT. Amino acids: CASSLNEKLFF.

This clone was found a few times. The chain is built from TRBV2 and TRBJ1-2; TRBD1 is a possible D gene (6 bases). The CDR3 is 13 residues long. CDR1 SNHLY and CDR2 FYNNEI come from the germline V gene. With 7 bases removed from V and 4 bases from J, the gap between germline ends came to 13 bases. CDR3 residues: CASKGDVVYGYTF. The CDR3 DNA sequence: TGTGCCAGCAAGGGGGACGTCGTCTATGGCTACACCTTC.

The chain joins TRBV19 to TRBJ2-7; 9 bases are a match to TRBD1. The CDR3 runs to 15 residues. Germline values: CDR1 LNHDA, CDR2 SQIVND (reference sequence). V shed 3 bases, J shed 0 bases, and the junction held 3 bases outside the gene matches. Written as DNA, the CDR3 is TGTGCCAGTAGTATGGGGACAGGGAGCTCCTACGAGCAGTACTTC. Translating gives CASSMGTGSSYEQYF.

J is TRBJ1-3 and V is TRBV9, with D possibly TRBD1 on 6 matching bases. V was trimmed by 3 bases and J by 0 bases, leaving 10 bases between them. Germline assignment: CDR1 SGDLS and CDR2 YYNGEE. The CDR3 contains 15 residues. The CDR3 coding sequence is TGTGCCAGCAGCGCACTAGGGGGCTCTGGAAACACCATATATTTT. Its protein is CASSALGGSGNTIYF.

The sample holds one count of this clone. The J gene is TRBJ2-7, the V gene TRBV10-3; no definite D call. The V end lost 2 bases, the J end lost 2 bases, and 7 bases lay between the germline ends. Germline V gene sequence: CDR1 ENHRY, CDR2 SYGVKD. CDR3 length: 13 residues. The CDR3 here is CAISEGQPYEQYF. In DNA, the CDR3 is TGTGCCATCAGTGAGGGGCAGCCCTACGAGCAGTACTTC.

V is TRBV7-2 and J is TRBJ2-1, with D possibly matching TRBD1 (6 bases). Germline V gene sequence: CDR1 SGHTA, CDR2 FQGNSA. The CDR3 is 17 amino acids. V shed 1 base and J shed 5 bases, with 18 bases lying between them. The CDR3 DNA reads as TGTGCCAGCAGCTTAGGGGTAGGAACAGGGCAGCACAATGAGCAGTTCTTC. Protein sequence: CASSLGVGTGQHNEQFF. Drawing the rest from reference TRBV7-2 and TRBJ2-1, the complete variable domain is GAGVSQSPSNKVTEKGKDVELRCDPISGHTALYWYRQSLGQGLEFLIYFQGNSAPDKSGLPSDRFSAERTGGSVSTLTIQRTQQEDSAVYLCASSLGVGTGQHNEQFFGPGTRLTVL.

The genes are TRBV6-5 and TRBJ2-5, with TRBD2 matching over 7 bases. The CDR3 runs 15 residues. V lost 2 bases and J lost 5; bases outside the gene matches: 8. The germline V gene has CDR1 MNHEY and CDR2 SVGAGI. As DNA, the CDR3 is TGTGCCAGCAGTTACACCCGCGGGGAGGGGGAGACCCAGTACTTC. Amino acids: CASSYTRGEGETQYF.

The gene calls are TRBV15 and TRBJ1-2; 10 nucleotides match TRBD1. Germline V gene data show CDR1 as LNHNV and CDR2 as YYDKDF (reference sequence). V trimming: 0 bases; J trimming: 6 bases; junction bases outside the gene matches: 7. The CDR3 is 16 amino acids. This CDR3 reads CATSRDRQGALDGYTF. The DNA of the CDR3 is TGTGCCACCAGCAGAGATCGACAGGGGGCGTTAGATGGCTACACCTTC.

The CDR3 spells CASSSWDIYNEQFF. The CDR3 nucleotides read TGTGCCAGCAGCTCCTGGGACATATACAATGAGCAGTTCTTC. This sequence joins TRBV7-8 and TRBJ2-1; D possibly corresponds to TRBD1 (6 bases). V dropped 4 bases and J dropped 4 bases, with 11 bases sitting between them. The CDR3 extends over 14 amino acids. Per germline, CDR1 SGHVS and CDR2 FQNEAQ. The whole variable domain, filled in from reference TRBV7-8 and TRBJ2-1, reads GAGVSQSPRYKVAKRGQDVALRCDPISGHVSLFWYQQALGQGPEFLTYFQNEAQLDKSGLPSDRFFAERPEGSVSTLKIQRTQQEDSAVYLCASSSWDIYNEQFFGPGTRLTVL.

The J gene is TRBJ2-7, the V gene TRBV28, with D possibly TRBD2 on 6 matching bases. The CDR3 has 15 residues. Trimming pared 1 base from V and 2 bases from J, leaving 12 bases between. Germline-derived CDR1 and CDR2 are MDHEN and SYDVKM. The CDR3, as DNA: TGTGCCAGCAGTTTATCCCTAGCGCGTACCTACGAGCAGTACTTC. Residues: CASSLSLARTYEQYF.

The rearrangement joins TRBV19 to TRBJ1-6; TRBD1 is a possible D gene (5 bases). Per the germline V gene, CDR1 is LNHDA and CDR2 is SQIVND (reference sequence). The germline V and J ends were trimmed by 6 bases and 5 bases, with 26 bases remaining between them. The CDR3 is made up of 19 amino acids. The chain's CDR3 is CASRGSDFRQTDNNSPLHF. Here the CDR3 DNA reads TGTGCCAGTAGGGGTTCGGATTTCCGCCAGACAGATAATAATTCACCCCTCCACTTT.

The gene calls are TRBV29-1 and TRBJ1-1, with a possible D match to TRBD1 (6 bases). The CDR3 loop spans 13 amino acids. V was pared by 4 bases and J by 2 bases, with 11 bases between. Germline values: CDR1 SQVTM, CDR2 ANQGSEA. As DNA, the CDR3 is TGCAGCGTTGTGGACAGCCATAACACTGAAGCTTTCTTT. Translation: CSVVDSHNTEAFF.

Notes on this clone: At one end, the junction sequence differs from germline, possibly due to a read error. The chain combines TRBV6-5 with TRBJ1-5; possibly TRBD1 for D (5 bases). CDR1 is MNHEY and CDR2 is SVGAGI in the germline V gene. The CDR3 totals 15 residues. The CDR3 reads CASSDSAGSNQPQHF. The CDR3 DNA sequence: TGTGCCAGCAGTGACTCCGCAGGGAGCAATCAGCCCCAGCATTTT.

The J gene is TRBJ1-5, the V gene TRBV20-1; D is perhaps TRBD1 (5 bases). CDR1 and CDR2 from the germline V gene are DFQATT and SNEGSKA (reference sequence). This CDR3 spans 16 amino acids. V lost 3 bases to trimming and J lost 2 bases, with 17 bases between them. The CDR3 sequence is CSASSAGNYGNQPQHF. The CDR3 DNA reads TGCAGTGCTAGTTCCGCAGGGAACTATGGCAATCAGCCCCAGCATTTT.

This clone occurred once. The chain combines TRBV15 with TRBJ1-5; D might be TRBD1 (5 bases). Germline assignment: CDR1 LNHNV and CDR2 YYDKDF (reference sequence). Trimming removed 2 bases from V and 2 bases from J, with 16 bases in between. There are 17 residues in the CDR3. In DNA form, the CDR3 reads TGTGCCACCAGCAGACGGACGGGGGGAGGGGGCAATCAGCCCCAGCATTTT. Its translation is CATSRRTGGGGNQPQHF.

J is TRBJ1-2 and V is TRBV30; D may be TRBD1 (6 bases). The CDR3 is 13 amino acids. Germline-derived CDR1 and CDR2 are GTSNPN and SVGIG (reference sequence). Trimming stripped 5 bases from V and 1 base from J, with 11 bases between. The CDR3 DNA sequence: TGTGCCTGGGGGGCAGGGGATAACTATGGCTACACCTTC. It is translated as CAWGAGDNYGYTF.

Only one count was recorded for this clone. The chain recombines TRBV7-7 with TRBJ2-5; 11 bases map to TRBD2. Germline V gene lookup returns CDR1 SSHAT and CDR2 FNYEAQ (reference sequence). The CDR3 is 16 amino acids. Unmatched junction bases numbered 10, after V lost 5 bases and J lost 5 bases. The CDR3 protein is CASSQGGTSGSETQYF. The CDR3 DNA reads TGTGCCAGCAGCCAAGGCGGCACTAGCGGGAGTGAGACCCAGTACTTC.

This chain uses TRBV6-5 with TRBJ1-1; no firm D call. Germline V gene data show CDR1 as MNHEY and CDR2 as SVGAGI. CDR3 length: 14 residues. V shed 5 bases and J shed 2 bases, with 12 bases lying between them. In DNA form, the CDR3 reads TGTGCCAGCAGTATAGCAAATTTAAACACTGAAGCTTTCTTT. Protein product: CASSIANLNTEAFF.